Following are 16 T cell receptor beta chains from one sample sequenced in a study of T cell changes during pregnancy in multiple sclerosis. The table came from immunoSEQ multiplex PCR; TCRdb's copy has only in-frame clones and leaves some out. The table has under 45,000 clones, roughly 88% seen once. The source was CD8+ T cells from peripheral blood mononuclear cells, collected in the first trimester of pregnancy. The receptors were gathered from a female donor with multiple sclerosis, enrolled in a pregnancy study.

A few counts support this clone. The rearrangement uses TRBV14 and TRBJ2-1, with a weak D call TRBD1 (8 bases). The CDR3 length is 14 residues. V lost 6 bases and J 7 bases, leaving 16 bases between the germline ends. Germline assignment: CDR1 SGHDN and CDR2 FVKESK. The CDR3, as DNA: TGTGCCAGCAGTGCAACAGGGGGGGTTAATGAGCAGTTCTTC. The encoded protein is CASSATGGVNEQFF.

The gene calls are TRBV5-5 and TRBJ2-2; 10 nucleotides align to TRBD2. V gave up 1 base and J gave up 6 bases; unmatched junction bases: 6. The CDR3 contains 16 residues. Germline V lookup: CDR1 SGHKS, CDR2 YYEKEE (reference sequence). The CDR3 DNA sequence: TGTGCCAGCAGCTTGACGCTAGCGGGGGAACCCGGGGAGCTGTTTTTT. Amino acid sequence: CASSLTLAGEPGELFF.

CDR3 loop: CASSRDRAADTQYF. The CDR3 coding sequence is TGTGCCAGCTCACGGGACAGGGCAGCAGATACGCAGTATTTT. J is TRBJ2-3 and V is TRBV18, with 9 bases identical to TRBD1. The CDR3 spans 14 residues. The germline CDR1 and CDR2 sequences are KGHSH and LQKENI. V lost 4 bases to trimming and J lost 4 bases; unmatched junction nucleotides: 3.

This chain connects TRBV4-1 to TRBJ2-7; no firm D call. The CDR3 contains 13 residues. Deletions cut 1 base from V and 3 bases from J, with 7 bases between. From germline, CDR1 is MGHRA and CDR2 YSYEKL. The CDR3 DNA reads TGCGCCAGCAGCCAAGCACAAGACTACGAGCAGTACTTC. Translation gives CASSQAQDYEQYF.

The V and J genes are TRBV9 and TRBJ1-2; D unclear. Trimming shortened V by 1 base and J by 5 bases, and 21 bases separated the two germline ends. This CDR3 has 17 amino acids. Germline V gene lookup returns CDR1 SGDLS and CDR2 YYNGEE. As DNA, the CDR3 is TGTGCCAGCAGCGTAAACCCCTCAAGCGGGTTCATTTATGGCTACACCTTC. Its protein product is CASSVNPSSGFIYGYTF.

This sequence joins TRBV19 and TRBJ2-7; the match to TRBD1 covers 7 bases. This CDR3 spans 14 amino acids. Germline V lookup: CDR1 LNHDA, CDR2 SQIVND (reference sequence). The ends lost 9 bases at V and 5 bases at J; junction bases unmatched: 13. CDR3 in amino acids: CASSQGVRGDEQYF. CDR3 sequence (DNA): TGTGCCAGCTCTCAGGGGGTGAGAGGGGACGAGCAGTACTTC.

The chain couples TRBV9 to TRBJ2-3; 9 bases map to TRBD2. There are 17 residues in the CDR3. From germline, CDR1 is SGDLS and CDR2 YYNGEE. J lost 1 base, V lost 3 bases, and 9 bases had no gene match. For the CDR3, the DNA is TGTGCCAGCAGCGGTTCGGGGCGGGGGGGCCGCACAGATACGCAGTATTTT. This encodes CASSGSGRGGRTDTQYF.

The rearrangement links TRBV7-2 to TRBJ2-1, with 16 bases matching TRBD2. CDR1 SGHTA and CDR2 FQGNSA come from the germline V gene. With V trimmed by 3 bases and J by 10 bases, 9 bases remained unmatched. This CDR3 region has 17 residues. The CDR3 spells CASSFSGTSGGAYEQFF. In DNA form, the CDR3 reads TGTGCCAGCAGCTTCAGCGGGACTAGCGGGGGGGCATACGAGCAGTTCTTC.

The V call is TRBV5-4, the J call TRBJ2-1, with TRBD1 as a possible D gene (5 bases). The germline V and J ends were trimmed by 0 bases and 6 bases, with 7 bases remaining between them. The CDR3 extends over 13 amino acids. Germline-derived CDR1 and CDR2 are SGHNT and YYREEE (reference sequence). The CDR3 here is CASSLAQGNEQFF. The CDR3 region has the DNA TGTGCCAGCAGCTTGGCCCAGGGCAATGAGCAGTTCTTC.

The chain recombines TRBV18 with TRBJ2-7; tentative D call: TRBD1 (6 bases). The CDR3 is 16 amino acids. Germline CDR1 and CDR2: KGHSH and LQKENI. Trimming pared 3 bases from V and 2 bases from J, leaving 17 bases between. Here the CDR3 reads CASSPSTGPRTYEQYF. CDR3 DNA: TGTGCCAGCTCACCTAGTACAGGGCCCCGGACCTACGAGCAGTACTTC.

This clone was recorded a few times. The V and J genes are TRBV7-9 and TRBJ2-3, with D perhaps matching TRBD1 (7 bases). Germline V gene lookup returns CDR1 SEHNR and CDR2 FQNEAQ (reference sequence). The CDR3 has 16 residues. V lost 8 bases, J lost 2 bases, and 20 bases lay in between. CDR3 coding DNA: TGTGCCAGCTCGGGCCGGGGGACAGACAACACAGATACGCAGTATTTT. Translated: CASSGRGTDNTDTQYF. Complete variable domain (other parts from reference TRBV7-9 and TRBJ2-3): DTGVSQNPRHKITKRGQNVTFRCDPISEHNRLYWYRQTLGQGPEFLTYFQNEAQLEKSRLLSDRFSAERPKGSFSTLEIQRTEQGDSAMYLCASSGRGTDNTDTQYFGPGTRLTVL.

This chain connects TRBV19 to TRBJ2-2; D is unclear. Germline loops: CDR1 LNHDA, CDR2 SQIVND (reference sequence). This CDR3 comprises 13 residues. V dropped 7 bases and J dropped 6 bases, with 12 bases sitting between them. The CDR3 DNA reads as TGTGCCAGTAACCAGCAAGAGGCCGGGGAGCTGTTTTTT. Its protein is CASNQQEAGELFF.

The V and J genes are TRBV6-6 and TRBJ2-4, with 10 nucleotides matching TRBD1. The trim removed 4 bases at V and 7 bases at J, leaving 7 bases unmatched. CDR3 length equals 15 residues. Germline V CDR1 and CDR2: MNHNY, SVGAGI (reference sequence). CDR3 DNA sequence: TGTGCCAGCAGTTTTGCCCCGGGACAGGGGAACATTCAGTACTTC. Its protein is CASSFAPGQGNIQYF.

The V and J genes are TRBV10-3 and TRBJ2-6; perhaps TRBD1 as D (6 bases). The germline V gene encodes CDR1 ENHRY and CDR2 SYGVKD. CDR3 length: 16 residues. V lost 5 bases, J lost 1 base, and 12 bases lay in between. The CDR3 loop is CAISSGAPSGANVLTF. CDR3 sequence (DNA): TGTGCCATCAGTTCAGGGGCACCTTCTGGGGCCAACGTCCTGACTTTC.

This chain links TRBV4-1 with TRBJ1-1; D is possibly TRBD1 (6 bases). V was cut by 3 bases and J by 6 bases, with 8 bases left in between. The CDR3 is 12 amino acids. In germline, CDR1 is MGHRA, CDR2 YSYEKL. CDR3 sequence: CASSHGQPEAFF. The CDR3 nucleotides read TGCGCCAGCAGCCATGGACAGCCTGAAGCTTTCTTT.

This clone has just one count. This rearrangement joins TRBV30 to TRBJ1-6; 10 bases fit TRBD1. V shed 0 bases and J 8 bases; nucleotides not matched to a gene: 4. The germline V gene has CDR1 GTSNPN and CDR2 SVGIG (reference sequence). The CDR3 sequence is 15 residues long. The CDR3 loop is CAWSVGTGVDSPLHF. CDR3 sequence (DNA): TGTGCCTGGAGTGTGGGGACAGGGGTGGATTCACCCCTCCACTTT.